This T cell receptor (beta chain) was obtained from a study of early T cells in non-severe SARS-CoV-2 infection. Study overall: Bulk RNA from unsorted whole blood was sequenced; chains were unpaired.

V dropped 10 bases and J dropped 0 bases, with 6 bases sitting between them. The CDR3 has 11 amino acids. The germline CDR1 and CDR2 sequences are MDHEN and SYDVKM. As part of library construction, unique molecular identifiers were attached to individual cDNA molecules. In TCRdb, the 5' RACE reads were re-called with MiXCR into one record per CDR3 protein. The sample carries 65,000 to 95,000 distinct CDR3 sequences, 14% recorded once. The receptor was derived from an adult who was a healthcare worker with PCR-confirmed SARS-CoV-2 infection or an uninfected control (not recorded which). Specimen: whole blood. This chain links TRBV28 with TRBJ1-1; D is unclear. The CDR3 reads CATLLNTEAFF. In DNA, the CDR3 is TGTGCCACCCTTTTGAACACTGAAGCTTTCTTT.